Below are 31 T cell receptor beta chains sequenced from a single sample in a study of T cell responses to AZD1222 COVID-19 vaccine. The assay was immunoSEQ multiplex PCR, and TCRdb's table has in-frame clones only and misses some. The data hold 100,000 to 150,000 clones, with about 89% observed a single time. This material consisted of peripheral blood, taken on day 0 of AZD1222 vaccination. The source of these receptors is an adult in good health.

The chain recombines TRBV19 with TRBJ1-6; possible D gene TRBD1, 6 bases. CDR1 is LNHDA, CDR2 SQIVND, per germline (reference sequence). With 4 bases removed from V and 7 bases from J, the gap between germline ends came to 11 bases. The CDR3 is 14 residues long. The CDR3 DNA sequence: TGTGCCAGTAGTACAGGGGCCCGAAATTCACCCCTCCACTTT. Encoded protein: CASSTGARNSPLHF.

The V and J genes are TRBV3-1 (or the pseudogene TRBV3-2) and TRBJ2-7, with D possibly being TRBD1 or TRBD2 (6 bases each). The CDR3 has 16 residues. With 0 bases removed from V and 5 bases from J, the gap between germline ends came to 17 bases. Germline assignment: CDR1 LGHDT and CDR2 YNNKEL (reference sequence). This chain's CDR3 is CASSQDLNGGRHEQYF. The DNA for the CDR3 is TGTGCCAGCAGCCAAGATCTTAACGGGGGCCGGCACGAGCAGTACTTC.

This chain links TRBV4-3 with TRBJ2-1; D remains ambiguous. The germline V and J ends were trimmed by 0 bases and 6 bases, with 18 bases remaining between them. This CDR3 region has 17 residues. Germline V lookup: CDR1 LGHNA, CDR2 YSLEER. CDR3 loop: CASSQELGYFSVNEQFF. DNA for the CDR3: TGCGCCAGCAGCCAAGAGCTGGGTTATTTTTCAGTCAATGAGCAGTTCTTC.

V gene TRBV7-3 combines with J gene TRBJ1-6, with D perhaps TRBD1 (5 bases). The V gene lost 5 bases and the J gene lost 8 bases, with 19 bases spanning the gap. Germline values: CDR1 SGHTA, CDR2 FQGTGA. The CDR3 totals 16 residues. The CDR3 protein is CASSAPGTGLYSPLHF. The DNA of the CDR3 is TGTGCCAGCAGCGCGCCCGGGACGGGGCTCTATTCACCCCTCCACTTT.

Concerning this clone: The sample carries other DNA sequences with the same CDR3. This rearrangement joins TRBV3-1 (or the pseudogene TRBV3-2) to TRBJ2-5, with D maybe TRBD2 (6 bases). With 0 bases removed from V and 1 base from J, the gap between germline ends came to 18 bases. Per germline, CDR1 LGHDT and CDR2 YNNKEL (reference sequence). CDR3 length: 18 residues. In DNA, the CDR3 is TGTGCCAGCAGCCAAGATTTGGCGGGGTGGCTTCTCCAAGAGACCCAGTACTTC. Its translation is CASSQDLAGWLLQETQYF.

This chain links TRBV11-1 with TRBJ1-4; perhaps TRBD1 as D (6 bases). The germline V and J ends were trimmed by 5 bases and 5 bases, with 15 bases remaining between them. CDR1 is SGHAT, CDR2 FQDESV, per germline (reference sequence). The CDR3 runs to 15 residues. In DNA, the CDR3 is TGTGCCAGCAGCCAGACAGGTACTGCCAATGAAAAACTGTTTTTT. Translation gives CASSQTGTANEKLFF.

The CDR3 loop reads CASSPGTYPYEQYF. CDR3 sequence (DNA): TGTGCCAGCAGTCCAGGGACATACCCCTACGAGCAGTACTTC. The chain joins TRBV6-6 to TRBJ2-7, with a tentative D call TRBD1 (6 bases). CDR1 and CDR2 (germline): MNHNY, SVGAGI (reference sequence). The CDR3 sequence is 14 residues long. Between the trimmed V and J ends, which lost 5 bases and 2 bases, there was a span of 13 bases.

On this clone: Distinct nucleotide sequences in the sample also encode this CDR3. The chain employs TRBV5-1 and TRBJ1-5; D unresolved. Trimming left V 1 base short and J 4 bases short, with 6 bases between. Looked up from germline, CDR1 is SGHRS and CDR2 is YFSETQ. The CDR3 length is 13 residues. DNA for the CDR3: TGCGCCAGCAGCTTGTCCGATAATCAGCCCCAGCATTTT. It specifies CASSLSDNQPQHF.

J is TRBJ1-1 and V is TRBV30; D is perhaps TRBD1 (6 bases). There are 15 residues in the CDR3. V lost 0 bases and J lost 0, with 11 bases in between. Germline CDR1 reads GTSNPN; CDR2 reads SVGIG (reference sequence). CDR3 in amino acids: CAWSVDRSMNTEAFF. The CDR3 DNA sequence: TGTGCCTGGAGTGTAGACAGGAGTATGAACACTGAAGCTTTCTTT.

V is TRBV4-1 and J is TRBJ2-7; 12 bases are a match to TRBD2. Germline CDR1 and CDR2: MGHRA and YSYEKL. This CDR3 is built from 17 residues. With 0 bases clipped from V and 0 bases from J, the junction kept 3 bases outside the gene matches. CDR3 amino acids: CASSQETSGSDSYEQYF. In nucleotides, the CDR3 is TGCGCCAGCAGCCAAGAGACTAGCGGGAGTGACTCCTACGAGCAGTACTTC.

CDR3: CASSPTPQETQYF. In DNA, the CDR3 is TGTGCCAGCAGCCCGACCCCACAAGAGACCCAGTACTTC. V is TRBV12-3 or TRBV12-4 and J is TRBJ2-5; no firm D call. Trimming pared 6 bases from V and 2 bases from J, leaving 10 bases between. This CDR3 has 13 amino acids.

The chain couples TRBV27 to TRBJ2-7, with D possibly being TRBD2 (5 bases). The germline V gene encodes CDR1 MNHEY and CDR2 SMNVEV (reference sequence). The CDR3 length is 13 residues. The ends were cut back, 4 bases at V and 6 bases at J, with 13 bases in the middle. The CDR3 region is CASSSPRGAEQYF. The CDR3 coding sequence is TGTGCCAGCAGTTCCCCCCGGGGTGCCGAGCAGTACTTC.

CDR3: CASSLRVSTDTQYF. CDR3 DNA: TGTGCCAGCAGTTTACGGGTGAGCACAGATACGCAGTATTTT. The J gene is TRBJ2-3, the V gene TRBV27; no definite D call. This CDR3 spans 14 amino acids. V shed 2 bases and J shed 0 bases, with 6 bases lying between them. Germline V gene lookup returns CDR1 MNHEY and CDR2 SMNVEV (reference sequence).

This sequence joins TRBV5-1 and TRBJ1-1, with D maybe TRBD1 (6 bases). V lost 5 bases, J lost 4 bases, and 15 bases lay in between. Germline loops: CDR1 SGHRS, CDR2 YFSETQ. This CDR3 region has 14 residues. CDR3 sequence reads: CASRRSGEGTEAFF. The DNA of the CDR3 is TGCGCCAGCAGACGGTCAGGGGAGGGCACTGAAGCTTTCTTT.

This rearrangement joins TRBV9 to TRBJ2-2, with 10 bases that match TRBD2. Germline V CDR1 and CDR2: SGDLS, YYNGEE. The CDR3 loop spans 15 amino acids. J was trimmed by 4 bases and V by 4 bases; bases with no gene match: 4. In DNA form, the CDR3 reads TGTGCCAGCAGCATTTCTAGCGGGAGCACCGGGGAGCTGTTTTTT. This encodes CASSISSGSTGELFF. Combining the CDR3 with reference TRBV9 and TRBJ2-2 gives the whole variable domain DSGVTQTPKHLITATGQRVTLRCSPRSGDLSVYWYQQSLDQGLQFLIQYYNGEERAKGNILERFSAQQFPDLHSELNLSSLELGDSALYFCASSISSGSTGELFFGEGSRLTVL.

The genes are TRBV28 and TRBJ2-3, with D possibly being TRBD2 (6 bases). V gave up 3 bases and J gave up 5 bases, with 18 bases separating them. CDR3 length: 16 amino acids. Germline assignment: CDR1 MDHEN and CDR2 SYDVKM. This CDR3 is CASSFLAGSWGDTQYF. The CDR3 region has the DNA TGTGCCAGCAGTTTTCTAGCCGGGAGCTGGGGAGATACGCAGTATTTT.

This chain uses TRBV5-1 with TRBJ2-7; no firm D call. The CDR3 has 11 residues. Germline V lookup: CDR1 SGHRS, CDR2 YFSETQ. V lost 2 bases to trimming and J lost 4 bases, with 4 bases between them. CDR3 in DNA: TGCGCCAGCAGCTTCTTATACGAGCAGTACTTC. Its translation is CASSFLYEQYF.

This clone was picked up one time. V gene TRBV5-4 combines with J gene TRBJ1-4; 10 positions agree with TRBD1. Germline V lookup: CDR1 SGHNT, CDR2 YYREEE (reference sequence). J was trimmed by 6 bases and V by 2 bases; bases with no gene match: 4. The CDR3 is made up of 15 amino acids. The CDR3 DNA reads TGTGCCAGCAGCTTACGGGGACAGGGGTATGAAAAACTGTTTTTT. It specifies CASSLRGQGYEKLFF.

The chain carries TRBV28 and TRBJ1-1; D is uncertain. V lost 3 bases, J lost 1 base, and 6 bases lay in between. There are 13 residues in the CDR3. CDR1 MDHEN and CDR2 SYDVKM come from the germline V gene. The CDR3 DNA is TGTGCCAGCAGTTTGCCACAGAACACTGAAGCTTTCTTT. Translating it yields CASSLPQNTEAFF.

The V and J genes are TRBV24-1 and TRBJ2-1; D is undetermined. This CDR3 has 11 residues. Trimming took 4 bases from V and 5 from J, leaving 2 bases between them. Germline CDR1 is KGHDR and CDR2 is SFDVKD. The CDR3 DNA reads TGTGCCACCAGTGAGAACAATGAGCAGTTCTTC. Translated: CATSENNEQFF.

V usage is TRBV7-3 and J usage is TRBJ2-6, with D possibly being TRBD1 or TRBD2 (5 bases each). With 5 bases removed from V and 0 bases from J, the gap between germline ends came to 20 bases. CDR1 and CDR2 (germline): SGHTA, FQGTGA. CDR3 length: 19 residues. The CDR3 loop is CASSQIHRDGFSGANVLTF. The CDR3 DNA reads as TGTGCCAGCAGCCAAATACACCGGGACGGCTTCTCTGGGGCCAACGTCCTGACTTTC.

The rearrangement joins TRBV3-1 (or the pseudogene TRBV3-2) to TRBJ2-5; 7 bases are shared with TRBD1. The length of the CDR3 is 16 residues. Germline V lookup: CDR1 LGHDT, CDR2 YNNKEL (reference sequence). Unmatched junction bases numbered 11, after V lost 2 bases and J lost 5 bases. The CDR3 region is CASSQRTGGGGETQYF. Written as DNA, the CDR3 is TGTGCCAGCAGCCAAAGGACAGGTGGAGGTGGGGAGACCCAGTACTTC.

This clone appeared once. The chain employs TRBV7-9 and TRBJ2-5, with TRBD2 matching 8 bases. The V gene's germline CDR1 is SEHNR and CDR2 FQNEAQ (reference sequence). This CDR3 contains 17 residues. V lost 0 bases and J lost 2; bases outside the gene matches: 8. CDR3 protein: CASSLALGLAGQETQYF. In DNA form, the CDR3 reads TGTGCCAGCAGCTTAGCGTTGGGGCTAGCGGGTCAAGAGACCCAGTACTTC.

The chain is built from TRBV5-6 and TRBJ1-6; D is undetermined. Germline CDR1 and CDR2: SGHDT and YYEEEE. V gave up 4 bases and J gave up 0 bases, with 11 bases separating them. The CDR3 is made up of 16 amino acids. The CDR3 is CASSGGRSSYNSPLHF. In DNA form, the CDR3 reads TGTGCCAGCAGCGGTGGTCGGAGCTCCTATAATTCACCCCTCCACTTT.

V is TRBV7-2 and J is TRBJ2-1; TRBD1 aligns across 8 bases. V lost 1 base and J lost 7; bases outside the gene matches: 6. Germline lookup yields CDR1 SGHTA and CDR2 FQGNSA. The CDR3 extends over 15 amino acids. CDR3 region: CASSLGTGLVNEQFF. DNA for the CDR3: TGTGCCAGCAGCTTAGGGACAGGGTTAGTAAATGAGCAGTTCTTC.

The chain employs TRBV3-1 (or the pseudogene TRBV3-2) and TRBJ2-2, with 15 bases that match TRBD2. Germline V lookup: CDR1 LGHDT, CDR2 YNNKEL (reference sequence). CDR3 length equals 17 residues. V was clipped by 1 base and J by 6 bases; unmatched bases: 3. CDR3 loop: CASSQAGLAGGPGELFF. CDR3 bases: TGTGCCAGCAGCCAAGCTGGACTAGCGGGAGGGCCCGGGGAGCTGTTTTTT.

The chain couples TRBV4-1 to TRBJ2-7; 7 nucleotides match TRBD2. Germline assignment: CDR1 MGHRA and CDR2 YSYEKL. The junction had 9 bases not matched to a gene; V was cut back by 10 bases and J by 3 bases. The CDR3 loop spans 13 amino acids. CDR3 region: CAIFSGLLYEQYF. In nucleotides, the CDR3 is TGCGCCATCTTTAGCGGGTTACTCTACGAGCAGTACTTC.

This chain joins TRBV28 and TRBJ2-5; unclear D gene. CDR3 length equals 15 residues. V shed 6 bases and J shed 5 bases, with 19 bases lying between them. From germline, CDR1 is MDHEN and CDR2 SYDVKM. The CDR3 loop reads CASSLSVSLGETQYF. The CDR3 DNA reads TGTGCCAGCAGCCTATCGGTCAGTCTCGGGGAGACCCAGTACTTC.

Only one count was recorded for this clone. The J gene is TRBJ2-1, the V gene TRBV11-3, with unresolved D. Trimming left V 0 bases short and J 4 bases short, with 4 bases between. The CDR3 is 13 amino acids. Germline CDR1 and CDR2: SGHNT and YENEEA. CDR3 loop: CASSLDPYNEQFF. The CDR3 coding sequence is TGTGCCAGCAGCTTAGACCCGTACAATGAGCAGTTCTTC.

This chain joins TRBV30 and TRBJ1-2; the D is unclear. Germline V lookup: CDR1 GTSNPN, CDR2 SVGIG (reference sequence). V was shortened by 4 bases and J by 0 bases, with 15 bases between the two germline ends. The CDR3 extends over 15 amino acids. In DNA, the CDR3 is TGTGCCTGGATCTCGCCACCGGGCCCTAACTATGGCTACACCTTC. Translated: CAWISPPGPNYGYTF. Looking up the rest from reference TRBV30 and TRBJ1-2 gives the full variable domain: SQTIHQWPATLVQPVGSPLSLECTVEGTSNPNLYWYRQAAGRGLQLLFYSVGIGQISSEVPQNLSASRPQDRQFILSSKKLLLSDSGFYLCAWISPPGPNYGYTFGSGTRLTVV.

The chain is built from TRBV7-8 and TRBJ2-2; D is unclear. CDR1 is SGHVS and CDR2 is FQNEAQ in the germline V gene. The CDR3 is 16 residues long. Trimming took off 2 bases at V and 2 bases at J, with 12 bases between the two ends. The CDR3: CASSLRDRVNTGELFF. The CDR3, as DNA: TGTGCCAGCAGCTTACGAGATCGGGTAAACACCGGGGAGCTGTTTTTT.